Following are 10 T cell receptor beta chains from one sample sequenced in a study of human T cells and chemical hapten exposure (dated by TCRdb to 2020 to 2022). The library came from RACE. Sequenced on a NextSeq 500. Through fastp at Q25 and MiXCR, TCRdb rebuilt clones from the public reads, retaining in-frame beta chains. Merged by CDR3 protein, the rows form single entries marked with the most common genes and DNA. The sample contains roughly 38,000 distinct CDR3 sequences, less than 9% of them found a single time. The top ten clonotypes cover 1% to 1.5% of the sample. This sample's time point label indicates: pre-sensitization, week 0. The intended sense of this specimen's treatment or condition label: therapeutic diphenylcyclopropenone sensitization with weekly scalp DPC. The specimen comprised whole blood, sampled in connection with sensitization to the hapten diphenylcyclopropenone (DPC). The receptor source for this set is a woman aged 45-65 years with alopecia areata. Some clones in this sample may be carry-over from other donors' samples.

V usage is TRBV7-6 and J usage is TRBJ2-2, with 11 bases that match TRBD2. CDR3 length: 18 residues. Losses at the gene ends were 6 bases for V and 5 bases for J; bases not matched to a gene: 14. From germline, CDR1 is SGHVS and CDR2 FNYEAQ. CDR3 sequence: CASSFQVAGGTFTGELFF. In nucleotides, the CDR3 is TGTGCCAGCAGTTTCCAAGTAGCGGGAGGGACCTTTACCGGGGAGCTGTTTTTT.

The chain combines TRBV29-1 with TRBJ2-1; D could derive from TRBD1 or TRBD2 (5 bases each). CDR1 is SQVTM, CDR2 ANQGSEA, per germline. This CDR3 region has 14 residues. With 8 bases removed from V and 4 bases from J, the gap between germline ends came to 18 bases. The CDR3: CSSADGDAYNEQFF. CDR3 nucleotide sequence: TGCAGCTCTGCCGATGGGGACGCGTACAATGAGCAGTTCTTC.

This clonotype was recorded at least ten times. The genes are TRBV5-1 and TRBJ2-5; TRBD2 aligns across 7 bases. The CDR3 spans 16 residues. The germline V gene encodes CDR1 SGHRS and CDR2 YFSETQ. J was trimmed by 0 bases and V by 4 bases; bases with no gene match: 9. Written as DNA, the CDR3 is TGCGCCAGCAGCGCGGGAGCTAGCGGATACCAAGAGACCCAGTACTTC. Its protein product is CASSAGASGYQETQYF.

This clonotype was detected only a few times. The rearrangement links TRBV7-9 to TRBJ2-2; D not resolved. There are 15 residues in the CDR3. Germline loops: CDR1 SEHNR, CDR2 FQNEAQ (reference sequence). V was pared by 2 bases and J by 4 bases, with 11 bases between. CDR3 sequence: CASSLRSDGTGELFF. The CDR3 nucleotides are TGTGCCAGCAGCTTAAGATCGGACGGCACCGGGGAGCTGTTTTTT.

The CDR3 here is CASSLSGGDGHEQYF. In DNA form, the CDR3 reads TGCGCCAGCAGCCTATCAGGGGGCGACGGCCACGAGCAGTACTTC. The chain combines TRBV5-1 with TRBJ2-7; 8 bases map to TRBD1. V dropped 4 bases and J dropped 5; count of bases not matched to a gene: 11. The germline gives CDR1 SGHRS, CDR2 YFSETQ. The CDR3 loop spans 15 amino acids.

V and J are TRBV27 and TRBJ2-7; D possibly corresponds to TRBD2 (5 bases). The germline gives CDR1 MNHEY, CDR2 SMNVEV (reference sequence). The CDR3 length is 12 residues. The V end was cut by 6 bases, the J end by 2 bases, with 8 bases between. For the CDR3, the DNA is TGTGCCAGCAGCCGGGGTCCCTACGAGCAGTACTTC. This translates into CASSRGPYEQYF.

This clonotype was recorded many times. The V call is TRBV5-5, the J call TRBJ2-1; D gene uncertain. CDR3 length equals 15 residues. Trimming cost V 4 bases and J 2 bases, with 13 bases left between them. Germline assignment: CDR1 SGHKS and CDR2 YYEKEE (reference sequence). The DNA for the CDR3 is TGTGCCAGCAGCCCCGACCCAGACCCCTACAATGAGCAGTTCTTC. Its protein product is CASSPDPDPYNEQFF.

The chain couples TRBV19 to TRBJ2-3; possible D gene TRBD2, 7 bases. The CDR3 length is 17 residues. V lost 6 bases, J lost 1 base, and 20 bases lay in between. The germline V gene encodes CDR1 LNHDA and CDR2 SQIVND (reference sequence). The CDR3 DNA reads as TGTGCCAGTAGGTCACGCACAGGGCTAGCGGGCACAGATACGCAGTATTTT. This gives the protein CASRSRTGLAGTDTQYF.

This clonotype was counted ten times or more. The chain links TRBV21-1 to TRBJ2-5; TRBD1, the D gene given by the table, was not confirmed from the DNA. TRBV21-1 is a pseudogene segment. The length of the CDR3 is 15 residues. The CDR3 protein is CASSTNRGLEETQYF. CDR3 in DNA: TGTGCCAGCAGCACGAACAGGGGGCTGGAGGAGACCCAGTACTTC.

This clonotype was found a few times. The rearrangement joins TRBV7-2 to TRBJ2-6; D possibly corresponds to TRBD1 (5 bases). Trimming took off 5 bases at V and 0 bases at J, with 14 bases between the two ends. CDR1 SGHTA and CDR2 FQGNSA come from the germline V gene. The CDR3 covers 17 residues. The CDR3 DNA follows: TGTGCCAGCAGCACCCGACAGACCCGCTCTGGGGCCAACGTCCTGACTTTC. Its translation is CASSTRQTRSGANVLTF.